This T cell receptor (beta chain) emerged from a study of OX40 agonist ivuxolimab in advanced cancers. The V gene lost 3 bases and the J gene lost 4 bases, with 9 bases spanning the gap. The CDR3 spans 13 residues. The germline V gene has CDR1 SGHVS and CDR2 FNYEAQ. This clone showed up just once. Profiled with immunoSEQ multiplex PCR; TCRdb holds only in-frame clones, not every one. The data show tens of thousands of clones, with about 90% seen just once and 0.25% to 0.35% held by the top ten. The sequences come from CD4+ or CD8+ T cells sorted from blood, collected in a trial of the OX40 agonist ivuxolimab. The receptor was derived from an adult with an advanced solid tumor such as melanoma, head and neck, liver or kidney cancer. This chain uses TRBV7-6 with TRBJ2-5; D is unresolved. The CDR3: CASSFSGPETQYF. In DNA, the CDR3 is TGTGCCAGCAGCTTTTCGGGTCCAGAGACCCAGTACTTC. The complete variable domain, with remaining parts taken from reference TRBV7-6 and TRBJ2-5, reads GAGVSQSPRYKVTKRGQDVALRCDPISGHVSLYWYRQALGQGPEFLTYFNYEAQQDKSGLPNDRFSAERPEGSISTLTIQRTEQRDSAMYRCASSFSGPETQYFGPGTRLLVL.